This TCR beta chain was sequenced in a study of blood T cells in healthy people across ages. Study findings and constraints: Samples with more naive T cells showed higher observed beta diversity. Diversity estimated from one million T cells was considered an underestimate. Getting older went along with TCR beta diversity per million T cells dropping roughly linearly.

This clonotype was detected ten times or more. The antigen is undetermined. CDR3 length equals 12 residues. The germline V and J ends were trimmed by 1 base and 5 bases, with 6 bases remaining between them. Germline-derived CDR1 and CDR2 are SGHTA and FQGNSA. Alongside a J-beta primer mix, a sample-barcoded 5' primer served in a second PCR lasting about 7 to 12 cycles. Each of the samples gave a minimum of 2.5 million paired-end reads that contained CDR3. Via MiXCR, TCRdb re-called the 5' RACE reads, giving one row per CDR3 protein. The sample lists about 700,000 distinct CDR3 sequences; around 32% were seen once.

V is TRBV7-2 and J is TRBJ2-7; no reliable D call. The clonotype was recovered from a woman older than 75 in good health. Sequencing was carried out using blood. CDR3 region: CASSLVVHEQYF. DNA for the CDR3: TGTGCCAGCAGCTTAGTAGTCCACGAGCAGTACTTC.